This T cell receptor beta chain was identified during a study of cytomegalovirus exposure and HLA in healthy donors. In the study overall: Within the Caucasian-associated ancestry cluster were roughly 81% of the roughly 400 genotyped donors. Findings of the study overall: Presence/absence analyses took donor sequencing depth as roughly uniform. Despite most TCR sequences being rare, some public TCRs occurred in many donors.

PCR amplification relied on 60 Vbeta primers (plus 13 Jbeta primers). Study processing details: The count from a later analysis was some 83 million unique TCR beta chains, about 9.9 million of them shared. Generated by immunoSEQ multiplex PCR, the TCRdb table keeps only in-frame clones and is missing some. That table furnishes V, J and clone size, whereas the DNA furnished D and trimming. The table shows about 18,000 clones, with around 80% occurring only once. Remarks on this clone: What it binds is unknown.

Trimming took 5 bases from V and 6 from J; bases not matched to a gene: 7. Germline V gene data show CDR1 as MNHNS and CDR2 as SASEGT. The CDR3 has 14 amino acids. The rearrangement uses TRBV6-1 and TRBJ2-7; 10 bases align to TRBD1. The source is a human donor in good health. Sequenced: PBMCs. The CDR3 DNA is TGTGCCAGCAGTAACGACAGGGGGCTTGGCGAGCAGTACTTC. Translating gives CASSNDRGLGEQYF.